The clone carrying this T cell receptor beta chain was observed a few times. What it recognizes is unknown. The sample originates from a study of T cell repertoires in cytomegalovirus infection. On the study more broadly: TCR beta signatures that were public indicated CMV infection and matching HLA type. Overall study findings and caveats: HLA-C-restricted CMV clonotypes gave the most frequent clonotype in two of eight donors. Adding up the frequency of public TCR beta families identified people who carried CMV plus the relevant HLA.

Germline lookup yields CDR1 SNHLY and CDR2 FYNNEI. CDR3 length equals 16 residues. V shed 0 bases, J shed 1 base, and the junction held 3 bases outside the gene matches. TCRdb independently ran MiXCR on the reads; one entry per CDR3 protein. This table holds 800,000 to 950,000 distinct CDR3 sequences, 32% found once. Sequencing used cultured CD8+ T cells from PBMCs, obtained from culture after CMV antigen stimulation. The J gene is TRBJ2-7, the V gene TRBV2, with 10 bases matching TRBD2. The sequence derives from a human donor in good health (CMV status not recorded). Some clones in this sample may be carry-over from other donors' samples. The CDR3 protein is CASSEALAGVSYEQYF. The CDR3 coding sequence is TGTGCCAGCAGTGAAGCCCTAGCGGGGGTTTCCTACGAGCAGTACTTC.